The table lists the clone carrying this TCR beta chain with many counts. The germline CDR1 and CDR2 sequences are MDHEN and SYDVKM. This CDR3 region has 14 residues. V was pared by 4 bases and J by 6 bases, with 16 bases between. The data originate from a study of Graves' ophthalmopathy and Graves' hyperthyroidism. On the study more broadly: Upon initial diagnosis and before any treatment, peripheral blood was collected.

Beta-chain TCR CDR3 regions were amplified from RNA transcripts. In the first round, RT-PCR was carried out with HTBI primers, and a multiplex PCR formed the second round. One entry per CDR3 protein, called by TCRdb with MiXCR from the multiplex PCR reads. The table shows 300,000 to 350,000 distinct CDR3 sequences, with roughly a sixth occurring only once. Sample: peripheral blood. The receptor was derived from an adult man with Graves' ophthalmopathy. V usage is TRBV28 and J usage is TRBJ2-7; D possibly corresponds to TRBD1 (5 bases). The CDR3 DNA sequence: TGTGCCAGCAGTTACCCGGACGCGCAGGGCGAGCAGTACTTC. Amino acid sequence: CASSYPDAQGEQYF.